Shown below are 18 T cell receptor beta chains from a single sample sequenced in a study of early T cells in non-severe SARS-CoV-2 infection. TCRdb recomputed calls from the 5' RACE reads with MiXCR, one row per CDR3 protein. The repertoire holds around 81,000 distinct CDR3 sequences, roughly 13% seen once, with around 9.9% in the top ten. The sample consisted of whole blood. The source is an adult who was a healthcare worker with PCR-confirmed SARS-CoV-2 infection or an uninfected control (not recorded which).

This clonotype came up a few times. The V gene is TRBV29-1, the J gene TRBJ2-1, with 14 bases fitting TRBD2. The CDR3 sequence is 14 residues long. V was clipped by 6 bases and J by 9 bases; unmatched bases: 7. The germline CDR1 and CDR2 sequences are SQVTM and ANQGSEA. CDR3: CSVRTSGGIGEQFF. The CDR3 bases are TGCAGCGTGAGGACTAGCGGGGGGATCGGTGAGCAGTTCTTC.

The CDR3 DNA reads TGTGCCAGCGGTTATAGGGGGGGGACAGATCCCTACGAGCAGTACTTC. Amino acid sequence: CASGYRGGTDPYEQYF. V usage is TRBV12-3 or TRBV12-4 and J usage is TRBJ2-7; D tentatively fits TRBD1 or TRBD2 (7 bases each). CDR3 length equals 16 residues. V was pared by 8 bases and J by 2 bases, with 22 bases between.

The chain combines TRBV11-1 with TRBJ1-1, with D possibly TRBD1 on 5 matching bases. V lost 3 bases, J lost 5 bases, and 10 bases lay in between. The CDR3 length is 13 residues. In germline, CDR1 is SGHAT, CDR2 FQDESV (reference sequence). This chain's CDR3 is CASSFLGGTEAFF. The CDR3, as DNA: TGTGCCAGCAGCTTTTTGGGGGGAACTGAAGCTTTCTTT.

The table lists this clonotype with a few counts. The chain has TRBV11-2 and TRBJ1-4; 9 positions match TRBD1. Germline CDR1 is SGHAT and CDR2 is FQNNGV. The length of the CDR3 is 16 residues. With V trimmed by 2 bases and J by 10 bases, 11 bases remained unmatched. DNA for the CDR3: TGTGCCAGCAGCTTAACGAGGGGGACAGGGCCTCGAAAACTGTTTTTT. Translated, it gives CASSLTRGTGPRKLFF. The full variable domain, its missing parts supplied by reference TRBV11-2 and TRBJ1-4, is EAGVAQSPRYKIIEKRQSVAFWCNPISGHATLYWYQQILGQGPKLLIQFQNNGVVDDSQLPKDRFSAERLKGVDSTLKIQPAKLEDSAVYLCASSLTRGTGPRKLFFGSGTQLSVL.

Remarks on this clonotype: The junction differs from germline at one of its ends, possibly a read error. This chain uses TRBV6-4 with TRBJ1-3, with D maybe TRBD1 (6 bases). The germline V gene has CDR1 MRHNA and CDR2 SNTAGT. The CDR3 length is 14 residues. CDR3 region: CATKTGTNGNTICF. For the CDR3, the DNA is TGTGCCACCAAAACCGGGACAAATGGAAACACCATATGTTTT.

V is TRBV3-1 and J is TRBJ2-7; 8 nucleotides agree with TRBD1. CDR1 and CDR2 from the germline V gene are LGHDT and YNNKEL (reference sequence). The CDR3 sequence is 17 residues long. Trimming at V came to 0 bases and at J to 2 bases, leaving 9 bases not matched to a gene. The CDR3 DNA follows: TGTGCCAGCAGCCAAGACGCCCCGGACAGGGCACCCTACGAGCAGTACTTC. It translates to CASSQDAPDRAPYEQYF.

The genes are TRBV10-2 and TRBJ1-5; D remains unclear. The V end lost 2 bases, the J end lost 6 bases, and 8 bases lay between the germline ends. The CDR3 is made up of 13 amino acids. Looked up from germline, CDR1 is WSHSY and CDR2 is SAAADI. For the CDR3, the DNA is TGCGCCAGCAGTGAGCGGGTCCCTCAGCCCCAGCATTTT. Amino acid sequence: CASSERVPQPQHF.

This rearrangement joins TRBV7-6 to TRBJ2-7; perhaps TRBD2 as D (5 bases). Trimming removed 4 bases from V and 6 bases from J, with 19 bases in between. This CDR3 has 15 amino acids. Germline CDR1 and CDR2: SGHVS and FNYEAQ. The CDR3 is CASSSRSGVGFEQYF. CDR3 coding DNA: TGTGCCAGCAGCTCCCGTTCCGGGGTTGGTTTCGAGCAGTACTTC.

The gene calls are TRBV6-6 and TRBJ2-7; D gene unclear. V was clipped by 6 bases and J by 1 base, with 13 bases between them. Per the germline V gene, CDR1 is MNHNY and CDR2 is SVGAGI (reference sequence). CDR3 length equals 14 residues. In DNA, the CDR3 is TGTGCCAGCAGCCCCGGCGTAGGATCCTACGAGCAGTACTTC. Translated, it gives CASSPGVGSYEQYF.

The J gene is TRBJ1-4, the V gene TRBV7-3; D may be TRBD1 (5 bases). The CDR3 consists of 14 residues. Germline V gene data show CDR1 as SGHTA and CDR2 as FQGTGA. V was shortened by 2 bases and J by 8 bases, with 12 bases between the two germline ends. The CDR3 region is CASSLARVGEKLFF. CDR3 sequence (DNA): TGTGCCAGCAGCTTAGCCAGGGTGGGCGAAAAACTGTTTTTT.

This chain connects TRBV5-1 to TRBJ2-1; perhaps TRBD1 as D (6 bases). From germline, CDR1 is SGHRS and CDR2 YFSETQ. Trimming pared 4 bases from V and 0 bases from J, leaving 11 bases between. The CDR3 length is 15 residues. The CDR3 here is CASSPGHRSYNEQFF. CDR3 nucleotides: TGCGCCAGCAGCCCGGGACATCGCTCCTACAATGAGCAGTTCTTC.

The CDR3 DNA reads TGTGCCAGCAGTGATCAAGACAGACGGACTAACTATGGCTACACCTTC. Translating gives CASSDQDRRTNYGYTF. The J gene is TRBJ1-2, the V gene TRBV6-1; perhaps TRBD1 as D (5 bases). This CDR3 is 16 amino acids long. Trimming left V 3 bases short and J 0 bases short, with 14 bases between. CDR1 and CDR2 from the germline V gene are MNHNS and SASEGT.

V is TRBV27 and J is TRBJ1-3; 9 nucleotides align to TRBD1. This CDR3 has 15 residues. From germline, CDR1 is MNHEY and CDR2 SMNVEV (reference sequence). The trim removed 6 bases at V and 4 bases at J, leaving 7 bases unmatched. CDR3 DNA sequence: TGTGCCAGCAGCCCGGGACAGGGTTTAGGAAACACCATATATTTT. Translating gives CASSPGQGLGNTIYF.

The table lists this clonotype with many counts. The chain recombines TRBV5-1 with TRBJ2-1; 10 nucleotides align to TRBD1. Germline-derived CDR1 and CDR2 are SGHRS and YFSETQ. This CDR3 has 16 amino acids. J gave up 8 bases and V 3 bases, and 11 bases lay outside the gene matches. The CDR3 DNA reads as TGCGCCAGCAGCTCCCTGGGACAGGGGTTTTTGGATGAGCAGTTCTTC. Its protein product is CASSSLGQGFLDEQFF.

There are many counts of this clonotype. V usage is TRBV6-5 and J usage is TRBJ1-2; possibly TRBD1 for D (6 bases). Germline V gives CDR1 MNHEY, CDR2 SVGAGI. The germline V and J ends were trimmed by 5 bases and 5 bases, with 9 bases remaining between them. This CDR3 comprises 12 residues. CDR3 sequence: CASSIQGYGYTF. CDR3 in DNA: TGTGCCAGCAGTATACAGGGTTATGGCTACACCTTC.

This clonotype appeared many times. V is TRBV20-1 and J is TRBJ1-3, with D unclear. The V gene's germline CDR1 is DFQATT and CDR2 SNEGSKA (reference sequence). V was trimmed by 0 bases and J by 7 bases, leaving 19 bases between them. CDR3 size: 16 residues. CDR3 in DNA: TGCAGTGCTAGAGACGGCCAACGTGGGCCCGGGAACACCATATATTTT. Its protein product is CSARDGQRGPGNTIYF.

The CDR3 bases are TGTGCCAGCAGCCAAGGGACTAGCGGGGGGGACAATGAGCAGTTCTTC. This codes for CASSQGTSGGDNEQFF. The chain carries TRBV3-1 and TRBJ2-1; 15 bases are shared with TRBD2. The CDR3 length is 16 residues. The J segment lost 5 bases and the V segment lost 1 base, leaving 0 bases of the junction unmatched. Per germline, CDR1 LGHDT and CDR2 YNNKEL (reference sequence).

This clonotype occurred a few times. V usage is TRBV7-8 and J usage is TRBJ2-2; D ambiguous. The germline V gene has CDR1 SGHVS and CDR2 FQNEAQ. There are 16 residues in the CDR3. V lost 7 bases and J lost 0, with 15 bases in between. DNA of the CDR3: TGTGCCAGCACCCCGCCCAGTACATCGAACACCGGGGAGCTGTTTTTT. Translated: CASTPPSTSNTGELFF.